This T cell receptor (beta chain) stems from a study of cytomegalovirus exposure and HLA in healthy donors (dated by TCRdb to the late 2010s). Looking at the study overall: An earlier analysis of some 500 of the donors reported about 250 Gb of sequence data and 117 million unique TCR beta sequences from 150 million to 200 million T cells. The study profiled the T cell repertoires of hundreds of subjects by immunosequencing and related them to cytomegalovirus serostatus. High-throughput TCR immunosequencing, statistical association of individual TCRs with disease status, and machine learning were combined to predict cytomegalovirus infection status. The study aimed to test whether signatures of past pathogen exposure could be identified by cataloging public T cell receptors. Typing coverage differed by locus: A, B, C, DRB1 and DQB1 were typed in about 620-640 donors, DQA1 in approximately 520, DPA1 in nearly 610, and DPB1 in 400 to 480. Roughly 5 DR-DQ haplotypes were treated as single units for association and clustering because of strong linkage in the cohort. A later genetic analysis took genome-wide SNP genotypes for about three fifths of the 666 donors and used that subset as a discovery cohort. Donor age, sex, ethnicity and CMV serostatus were collected together with the repertoire data. An early release that covered several hundred HLA-typed donors contained around 330 gigabases of sequencing data and tens of millions of unique TCR sequences. In an earlier analysis of 500 to 650 of the donors, high-throughput TCR beta sequencing was used to judge whether each TCR beta V gene segment behaved as functional or pseudogenic. The later analysis used no new phenotypic data to find candidate immune exposures, relying instead on TCR beta sequences and their occurrence across donors. Besides the first cohort of roughly 640 subjects, a separate validation cohort made up of 120 different subjects was used. Class I and class II HLA loci were covered by the typing at four-digit resolution. Every repertoire in the discovery cohort had been generated on one and the same sequencing platform. Across some 400 genotyped donors of the cohort, an average of about 240,000 unique TCR beta nucleotide sequences per donor were sequenced, and roughly 20% of those sequences were non-productive. Among the roughly 410 genotyped donors, approximately 77% belonged to the genetic ancestry cluster associated with self-reported Caucasian donors. A later analysis re-examined previously published TCR beta repertoires from just over 650 donors and added high-resolution HLA genotyping to investigate patterns of TCR occurrence. What the research found in general, with its limitations: In the study, approximately 160 TCR beta chains were listed as associated with cytomegalovirus. An earlier analysis of approximately 530 of the donors showed that most TCR beta V segments appeared in productive rearrangements either about 87% or about 30% of the time, which broadly matched IMGT annotations. Linkage disequilibrium might explain the correlated functional status among segregating V segments, but an unknown experimental factor could not be excluded. A later analysis associated about 17,000 TCR beta sequences with specific HLA alleles at a false discovery rate of 0.05. In both the original and validation cohorts, the classifier was reported to diagnose cytomegalovirus status with high specificity and sensitivity. Because some donors lacked HLA typing at each locus, the association tests relied only on the typed subset. In a later analysis, HLA-associated TCR beta chains were found to be more clonally expanded and to have lower generation probabilities than equally common non-associated chains. Because counts were too low, some 16 rarely observed V segments, including chromosome 9 orphons, were excluded from the earlier analysis of under 650 of the donors. In this cohort, only TCR beta chains were sequenced, and detectable features were limited by the absence of alpha or paired-chain data. Most TCR sequences were observed very rarely across donors, whereas some public TCRs were present in many individuals. In a later genetic analysis, a missense DCLRE1C variant was associated with V-gene and J-gene trimming of TCR beta chains, and the association was replicated in an independent cohort. In a later analysis, the rate of TCR association differed among HLA loci, with DRB1 alleles having the most associated TCRs and HLA-C alleles having the fewest. A later analysis found that most CMV-associated TCR beta chains appeared HLA-restricted, with HLA associations seemingly driven largely by CMV exposure. Some IMGT-functional V segments, including TRBV6-2 and TRBV6-3, could not be told apart with the 87-base-pair reads, so those segments were excluded. A few of the identified cytomegalovirus-associated TCR beta chains were confirmed in vitro to be specific for cytomegalovirus antigens. A further reported finding was that TCR beta sequences accurately predicted the HLA-A and HLA-B alleles for most subjects in the first cohort. A cluster of highly shared sequence variants was judged likely to represent a technical artifact of the sequencing pipeline. The only immune exposure information available for the cohort was CMV serostatus. Assigning TCR associations to individual alleles was difficult when HLA alleles, especially DR and DQ, strongly co-occurred. Presence/absence analyses assumed roughly uniform sequencing depth across donors, an assumption that may not hold. The authors suggested that the approach could potentially be extended to other disease states and immunological phenotypes. Several of the top co-occurrence clusters appeared to be linked to parvovirus B19, influenza, CMV and Epstein-Barr virus, according to a later analysis. In a later genetic analysis, fewer N-insertions in productive TCRs were reported among donors in an Asian-associated ancestry cluster than the roughly 700-donor mean.

The library was made by the immunoSEQ multiplex PCR assay. The multiplex PCR relied on a mix of 60 forward primers for TCR Vbeta segments and 13 reverse primers for TCR Jbeta segments. Amplification of the CDR3 region of rearranged TCR beta genes was performed with a multiplex PCR assay on genomic DNA. The Illumina HiSeq System was used to sequence the amplified TCR beta libraries as 87-base-pair reads. The published analysis was carried out like this. A later analysis counted approximately 84 million unique TCR beta chains across the 600 to 850 repertoires, and roughly 9.9 million of these chains were shared by at least two donors. To remove PCR and sequencing errors, raw reads were error-corrected and collapsed into unique sequences using a nearest-neighbor algorithm that merged closely related sequences. CDR3 sequences were aligned to IMGT reference sequences to assign V, D and J gene segments. For a sequence to be retained, a match of at least six nucleotides to both a V gene segment and a J gene segment was required. A rearrangement was called productive if the CDR3 had no stop codons and remained in frame with V and J, and every other rearrangement was called non-productive. Following IMGT convention, CDR3 was defined as the stretch from the second conserved V-encoded cysteine up to the conserved J-encoded phenylalanine. The earlier analysis of 500 to 750 of the donors excluded any sequence lacking an unambiguous match to a single V gene segment. In an earlier analysis of several hundred of the donors, V segments were called functional above 56.7% productive rearrangements and were called segregating when the between-donor standard deviation exceeded 5%. A statistical classification framework was built for diagnosing cytomegalovirus status from the catalog of TCR beta chain sequences. In a later analysis, TCR nucleotide sequences were compared against IMGT/GENE-DB human TR gene sequences so that V and J genes could be assigned. A later analysis assigned CDR3 sequences and most-parsimonious VDJ recombination scenarios with the TCRdist pipeline. A later analysis defined each TCR beta chain by its CDR3 amino acid sequence plus V-gene family, and excluded reads lacking a unique V-gene family. A later analysis removed roughly 590 highly shared, low-generation-probability nucleotide sequences to deal with suspected cross-contamination and a sequencing artifact. In a later analysis, a clonal expansion index for each public chain was calculated from normalized within-repertoire ranks of inferred template counts. Generation probabilities in a later analysis came from a VDJ recombination model fitted to out-of-frame rearrangements, and those results were checked against IGoR. In a later analysis, hypergeometric tests were used to score TCR-TCR, TCR-HLA and TCR-CMV co-occurrence, with a repertoire-size bias correction applied to TCR pairs. To estimate false discovery rates, a later analysis permuted the HLA or CMV assignments 20 times. In a later analysis, co-occurring TCRs were grouped with DBSCAN, and TCRdist sequence similarity was added when clustering was performed within HLA-allele-positive subsets. Co-occurrence clustering excluded repertoires with fewer than 30,000 or more than 120,000 public chains, plus five with anomalous nucleotide sharing. TCRdb carries this immuneACCESS record with in-frame sequences only. Its versions omit some clonotypes, under half of them owing to an unresolved V gene in the studies checked, with the rest unexplained. Clone size and the V and J calls come from that table; the DNA yielded D and trimming. The sample data list about 120,000 clones, and 55% to 75% of these were observed just once. The ten largest account for roughly 8.6% of the sample.

To note about this clone: The antigen it recognizes is unknown. There are no base qualities to consult, and no much larger clone falls within one base.

The CDR3 covers 15 residues, taking in both the cysteine and the phenylalanine. Solely the CDR3 DNA is kept, with 45 bases framed from the first base. The trim is 3 bases for V and 3 bases for J, with a gap of 15 bases between the germline ends. The germline V gene gives CDR1 as MNHNS and CDR2 as SASEGT. The cohort consisted of 600 to 700 healthy bone marrow donors. All cohort members were sampled while nominally healthy, although unrecorded immune exposures were likely present. The donor was CMV seropositive and belonged to the group of over 250 seropositive cohort members. Every donor gave a peripheral blood sample, and the peripheral blood mononuclear cells from that sample were used for TCR beta sequencing. The Qiagen DNeasy Blood Extraction Kit was used to extract genomic DNA from the blood cell samples.

The sequenced sample consisted of PBMCs. The receptor was derived from a woman in her thirties or forties in good health and CMV-seropositive. The rearrangement combines TRBV6-1 with TRBJ2-7, and the D gene may be TRBD2, 5 bases matching. The CDR3 reads CASSESGTSIYEQYF. The nucleotide sequence reads as follows: TGTGCCAGCAGTGAGAGCGGAACAAGCATCTACGAGCAGTACTTC.